The entry that follows covers one TCR beta chain sequence. Its target is unknown. Using immunoSEQ multiplex PCR, the repertoire was profiled, and TCRdb retains in-frame clones only, with some absent. Here the sample spans 50,000 to 65,000 clones, approximately 80% being singletons. Chemo-refractory metastatic non-small-cell lung cancer patients were treated with focal radiation plus CTLA-4 blockade with ipilimumab. This specimen belongs to a study of radiotherapy plus CTLA-4 blockade in lung cancer. Study-wide background: Overall, about 19% of patients showed an objective response, while 31% attained disease control. General study findings and limits: Strongest reported response predictors: early blood clone changes and post-radiation interferon-beta. Clones of tumor-derived TCRs expanded in blood after radiotherapy plus ipilimumab.

The material sequenced was peripheral blood, taken from a patient treated with radiotherapy plus ipilimumab. This TCR derives from a human donor with non-small cell lung cancer whose response to radiotherapy plus ipilimumab could not be evaluated.

CDR3 nucleotides: TGTGCCAGCAGGCGGGACAGGGGGAGTGAAAAACTGTTTTTT. Its translation is CASRRDRGSEKLFF. The chain carries TRBV7-2 and TRBJ1-4; 11 bases align to TRBD1. From germline, CDR1 is SGHTA and CDR2 FQGNSA. The junction had 4 bases not matched to a gene; V was cut back by 6 bases and J by 7 bases. The CDR3 is 14 amino acids. Combining the CDR3 with reference TRBV7-2 and TRBJ1-4 gives the whole variable domain GAGVSQSPSNKVTEKGKDVELRCDPISGHTALYWYRQSLGQGLEFLIYFQGNSAPDKSGLPSDRFSAERTGGSVSTLTIQRTQQEDSAVYLCASRRDRGSEKLFFGSGTQLSVL.